The 2 T cell receptor beta chains given below trace back to one sample, sequenced in a study of spatial heterogeneity in lung cancer. Time point in this sample: blood at routine non-recurrence follow-up after resection. TCRdb recomputed calls from the 5' RACE reads with MiXCR, one row per CDR3 protein. The sample yields 20,000 or so distinct CDR3 sequences, roughly 10% seen once. The specimen was PBMCs, collected at follow-up. The receptors originated from a female donor with early-stage non-small cell lung cancer.

At least ten counts were recorded for this clonotype. The genes are TRBV12-3 or TRBV12-4 and TRBJ1-1; possibly TRBD1 for D (6 bases). The CDR3 covers 14 residues. Trimming took 5 bases from V and 0 from J, leaving 10 bases between them. The CDR3 DNA follows: TGTGCCAGCAGTCCAGGGGTGATGAACACTGAAGCTTTCTTT. Protein sequence: CASSPGVMNTEAFF.

This clonotype was recorded many times. The rearrangement joins TRBV24-1 to TRBJ2-1; D unclear. Germline V gene lookup returns CDR1 KGHDR and CDR2 SFDVKD. The CDR3 is made up of 14 amino acids. Trimming took 3 bases from V and 7 from J, leaving 12 bases between them. CDR3 residues: CATSDPSPRNEQFF. In DNA form, the CDR3 reads TGTGCCACCAGTGATCCCAGTCCGCGGAATGAGCAGTTCTTC.